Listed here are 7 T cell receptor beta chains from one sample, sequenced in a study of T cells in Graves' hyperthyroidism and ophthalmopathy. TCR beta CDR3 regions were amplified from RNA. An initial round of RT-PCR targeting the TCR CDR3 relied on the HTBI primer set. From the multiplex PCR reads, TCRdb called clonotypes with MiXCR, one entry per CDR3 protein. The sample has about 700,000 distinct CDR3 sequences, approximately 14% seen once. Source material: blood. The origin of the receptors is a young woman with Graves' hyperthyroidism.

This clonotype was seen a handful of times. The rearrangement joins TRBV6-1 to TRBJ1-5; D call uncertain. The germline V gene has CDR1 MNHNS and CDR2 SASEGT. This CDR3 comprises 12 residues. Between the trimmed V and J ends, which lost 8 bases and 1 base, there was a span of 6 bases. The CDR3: CASRKSNQPQHF. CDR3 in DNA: TGTGCCAGCCGAAAGAGCAATCAGCCCCAGCATTTT.

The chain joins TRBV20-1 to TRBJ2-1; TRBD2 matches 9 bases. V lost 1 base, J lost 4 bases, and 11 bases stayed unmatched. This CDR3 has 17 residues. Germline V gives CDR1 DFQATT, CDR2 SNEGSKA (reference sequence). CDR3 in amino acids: CSARVSSGTVIYNEQFF. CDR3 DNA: TGCAGTGCTAGAGTGTCTAGCGGGACTGTTATTTACAATGAGCAGTTCTTC.

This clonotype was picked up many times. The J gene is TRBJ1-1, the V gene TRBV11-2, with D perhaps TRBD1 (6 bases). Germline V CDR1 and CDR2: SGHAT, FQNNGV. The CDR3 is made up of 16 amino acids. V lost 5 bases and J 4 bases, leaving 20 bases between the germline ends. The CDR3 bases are TGTGCCAGCAGCCCCCGGGGGGGCGCGTTTGGCACTGAAGCTTTCTTT. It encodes CASSPRGGAFGTEAFF.

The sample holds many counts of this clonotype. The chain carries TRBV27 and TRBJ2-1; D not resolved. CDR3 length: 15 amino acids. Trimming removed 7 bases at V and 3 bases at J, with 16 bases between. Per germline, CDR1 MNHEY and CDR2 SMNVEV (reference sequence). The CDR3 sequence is CASNPQAAYYNEQFF. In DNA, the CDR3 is TGTGCCAGCAACCCCCAGGCGGCGTACTACAATGAGCAGTTCTTC.

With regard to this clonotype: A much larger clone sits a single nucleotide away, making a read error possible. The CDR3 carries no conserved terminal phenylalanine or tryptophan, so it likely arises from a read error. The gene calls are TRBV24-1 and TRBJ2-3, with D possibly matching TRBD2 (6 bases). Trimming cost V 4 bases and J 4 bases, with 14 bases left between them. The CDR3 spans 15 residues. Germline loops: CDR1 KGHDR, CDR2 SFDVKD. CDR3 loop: CATSDPRDFSDTQYS. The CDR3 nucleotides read TGTGCCACCAGTGACCCCCGGGACTTTTCAGATACGCAGTATTCT.

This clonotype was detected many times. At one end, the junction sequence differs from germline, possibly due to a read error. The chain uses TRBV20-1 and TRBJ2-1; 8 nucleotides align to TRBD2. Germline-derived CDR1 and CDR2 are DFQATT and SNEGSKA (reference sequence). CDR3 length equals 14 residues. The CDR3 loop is CSARAGTRVNEQFF. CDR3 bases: TGCAGTGCCAGAGCGGGGACTAGGGTAAATGAGCAGTTCTTC.

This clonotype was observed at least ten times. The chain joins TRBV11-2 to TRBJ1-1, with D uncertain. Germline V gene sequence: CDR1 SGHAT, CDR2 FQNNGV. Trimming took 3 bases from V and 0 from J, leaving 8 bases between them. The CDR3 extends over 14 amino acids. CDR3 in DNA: TGTGCCAGCAGCTTGAGGGAGGTGAACACTGAAGCTTTCTTT. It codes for CASSLREVNTEAFF.